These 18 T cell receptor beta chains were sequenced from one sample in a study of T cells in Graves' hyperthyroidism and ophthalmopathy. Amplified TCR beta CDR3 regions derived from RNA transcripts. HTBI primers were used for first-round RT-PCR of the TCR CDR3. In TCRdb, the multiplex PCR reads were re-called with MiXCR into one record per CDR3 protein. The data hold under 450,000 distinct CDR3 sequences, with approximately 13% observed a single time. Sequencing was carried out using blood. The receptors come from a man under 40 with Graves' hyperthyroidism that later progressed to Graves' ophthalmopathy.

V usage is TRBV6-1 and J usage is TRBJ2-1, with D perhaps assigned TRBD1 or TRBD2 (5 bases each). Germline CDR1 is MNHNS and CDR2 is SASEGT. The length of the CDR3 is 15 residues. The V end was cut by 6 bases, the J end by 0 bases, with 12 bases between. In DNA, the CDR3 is TGTGCCAGCAGCGACAGCGGAAACTCCTACAATGAGCAGTTCTTC. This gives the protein CASSDSGNSYNEQFF.

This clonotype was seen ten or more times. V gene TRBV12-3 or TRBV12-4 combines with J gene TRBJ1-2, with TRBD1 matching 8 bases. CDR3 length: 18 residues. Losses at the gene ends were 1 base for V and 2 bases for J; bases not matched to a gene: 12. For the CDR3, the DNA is TGTGCCAGCAGTTTAGACAGGGGGACAGAGAAACTAAACTATGGCTACACCTTC. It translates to CASSLDRGTEKLNYGYTF.

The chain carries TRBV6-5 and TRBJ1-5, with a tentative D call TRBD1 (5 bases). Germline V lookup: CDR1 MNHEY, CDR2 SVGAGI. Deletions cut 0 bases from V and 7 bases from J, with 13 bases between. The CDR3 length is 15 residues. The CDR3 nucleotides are TGTGCCAGCAGTTACTCTAGGGGAACCAACCAGCCCCAGCATTTT. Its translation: CASSYSRGTNQPQHF.

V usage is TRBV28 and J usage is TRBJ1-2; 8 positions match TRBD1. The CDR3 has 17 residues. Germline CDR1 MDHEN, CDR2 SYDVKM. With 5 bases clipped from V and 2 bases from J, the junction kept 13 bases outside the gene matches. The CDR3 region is CASSPGQGRSGNYGYTF. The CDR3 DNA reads TGTGCCAGCAGTCCCGGACAGGGAAGATCGGGAAACTATGGCTACACCTTC.

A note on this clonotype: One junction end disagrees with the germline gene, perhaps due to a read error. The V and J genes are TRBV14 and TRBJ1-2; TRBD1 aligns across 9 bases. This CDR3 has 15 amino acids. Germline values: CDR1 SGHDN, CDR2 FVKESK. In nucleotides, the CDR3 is TGTGCCGGCAGCCAAGTAACAGGGGGCAACTATGGCTACACCTTC. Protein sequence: CAGSQVTGGNYGYTF.

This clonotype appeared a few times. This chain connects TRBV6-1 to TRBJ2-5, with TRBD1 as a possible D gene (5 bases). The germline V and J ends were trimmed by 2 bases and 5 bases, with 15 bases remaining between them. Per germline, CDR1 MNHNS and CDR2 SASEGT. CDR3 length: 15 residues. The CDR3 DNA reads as TGTGCCAGCAGTGAACTAGGGGAAAGGTGGGAGACCCAGTACTTC. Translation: CASSELGERWETQYF.

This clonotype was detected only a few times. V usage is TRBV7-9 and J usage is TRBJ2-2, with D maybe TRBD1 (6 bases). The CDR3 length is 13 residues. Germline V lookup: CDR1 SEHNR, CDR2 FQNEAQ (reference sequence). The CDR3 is CVQGHANTGELFF. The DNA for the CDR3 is TGTGTCCAGGGACACGCGAACACCGGGGAGCTGTTTTTT.

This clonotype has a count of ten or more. The CDR3 protein is CASSQFGGDEQFF. The CDR3 DNA reads TGTGCCAGCAGCCAATTCGGGGGGGATGAGCAGTTCTTC. This chain uses TRBV3-1 with TRBJ2-1, with 8 bases fitting TRBD2. With 2 bases clipped from V and 8 bases from J, the junction kept 2 bases outside the gene matches. This CDR3 comprises 13 residues. Per the germline V gene, CDR1 is LGHDT and CDR2 is YNNKEL (reference sequence).

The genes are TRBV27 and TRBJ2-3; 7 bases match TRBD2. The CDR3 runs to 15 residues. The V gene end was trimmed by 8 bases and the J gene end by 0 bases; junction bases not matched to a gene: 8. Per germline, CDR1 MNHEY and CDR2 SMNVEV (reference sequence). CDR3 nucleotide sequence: TGTGCCAGCTCACCGGCGGGAGTAAGCACAGATACGCAGTATTTT. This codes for CASSPAGVSTDTQYF.

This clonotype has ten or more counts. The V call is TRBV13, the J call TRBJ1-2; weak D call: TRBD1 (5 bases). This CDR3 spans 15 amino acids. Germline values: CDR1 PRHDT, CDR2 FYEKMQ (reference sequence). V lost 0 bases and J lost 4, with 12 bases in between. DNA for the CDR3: TGTGCCAGCAGCTTAGGCGGCCAGGGCGTCTATGGCTACACCTTC. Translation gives CASSLGGQGVYGYTF.

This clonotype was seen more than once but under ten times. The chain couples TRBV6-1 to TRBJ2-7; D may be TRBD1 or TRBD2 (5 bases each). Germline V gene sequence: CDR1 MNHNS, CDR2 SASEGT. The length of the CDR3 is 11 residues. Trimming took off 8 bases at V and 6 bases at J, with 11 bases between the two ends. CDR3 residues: CASVERGEQYF. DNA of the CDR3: TGTGCCAGCGTCGAGAGGGGCGAGCAGTACTTC.

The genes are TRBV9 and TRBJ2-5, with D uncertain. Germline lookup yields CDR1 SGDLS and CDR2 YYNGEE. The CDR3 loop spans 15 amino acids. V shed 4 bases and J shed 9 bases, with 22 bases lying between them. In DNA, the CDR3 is TGTGCCAGCAGCCAAGGCGGCGGCCGGTTGGAGCCCCAGTACTTC. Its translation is CASSQGGGRLEPQYF.

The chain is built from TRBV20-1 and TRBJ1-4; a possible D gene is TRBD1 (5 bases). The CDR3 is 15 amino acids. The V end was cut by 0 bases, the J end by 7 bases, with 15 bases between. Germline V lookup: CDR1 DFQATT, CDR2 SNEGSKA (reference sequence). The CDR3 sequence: CSARDSQTVFEKLFF. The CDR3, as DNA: TGCAGTGCTAGAGATTCTCAGACAGTTTTTGAAAAACTGTTTTTT.

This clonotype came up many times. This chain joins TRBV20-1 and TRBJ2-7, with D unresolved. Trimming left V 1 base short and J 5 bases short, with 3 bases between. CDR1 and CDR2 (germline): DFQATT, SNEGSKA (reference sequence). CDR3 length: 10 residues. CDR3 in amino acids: CSARADEQYF. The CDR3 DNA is TGCAGTGCTAGAGCTGACGAGCAGTACTTC.

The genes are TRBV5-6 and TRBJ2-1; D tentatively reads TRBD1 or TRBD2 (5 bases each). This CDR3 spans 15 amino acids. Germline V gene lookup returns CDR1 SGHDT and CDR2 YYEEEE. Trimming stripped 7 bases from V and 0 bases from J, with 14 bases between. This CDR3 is CASGGSVSSYNEQFF. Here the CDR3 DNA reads TGTGCCAGCGGGGGTAGCGTAAGCTCCTACAATGAGCAGTTCTTC. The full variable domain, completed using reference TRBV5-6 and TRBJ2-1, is DAGVTQSPTHLIKTRGQQVTLRCSPKSGHDTVSWYQQALGQGPQFIFQYYEEEERQRGNFPDRFSGHQFPNYSSELNVNALLLGDSALYLCASGGSVSSYNEQFFGPGTRLTVL.

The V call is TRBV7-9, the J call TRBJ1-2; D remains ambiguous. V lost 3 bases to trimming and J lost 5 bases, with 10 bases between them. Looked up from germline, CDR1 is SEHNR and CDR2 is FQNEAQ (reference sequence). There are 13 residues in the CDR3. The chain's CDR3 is CASSFSAEYGYTF. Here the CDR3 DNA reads TGTGCCAGCAGCTTTTCTGCAGAATATGGCTACACCTTC.

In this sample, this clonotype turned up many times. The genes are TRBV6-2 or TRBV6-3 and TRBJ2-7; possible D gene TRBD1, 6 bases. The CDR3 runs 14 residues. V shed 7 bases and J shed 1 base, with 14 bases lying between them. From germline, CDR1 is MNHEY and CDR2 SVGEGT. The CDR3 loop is CASTLPDRSYEQYF. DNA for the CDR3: TGTGCCAGCACACTTCCGGACAGATCCTACGAGCAGTACTTC.

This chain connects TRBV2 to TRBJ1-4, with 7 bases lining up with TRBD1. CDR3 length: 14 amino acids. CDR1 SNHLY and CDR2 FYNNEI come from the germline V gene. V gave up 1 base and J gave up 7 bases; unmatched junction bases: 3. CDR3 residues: CASSEDRGGEKLFF. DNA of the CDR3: TGTGCCAGCAGTGAAGACAGGGGTGGTGAAAAACTGTTTTTT. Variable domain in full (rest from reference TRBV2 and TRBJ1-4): EPEVTQTPSHQVTQMGQEVILRCVPISNHLYFYWYRQILGQKVEFLVSFYNNEISEKSEIFDDQFSVERPDGSNFTLKIRSTKLEDSAMYFCASSEDRGGEKLFFGSGTQLSVL.